The present T cell receptor (beta chain) was sequenced within a study of T cell responses to AZD1222 COVID-19 vaccine. Regarding the study as a whole: Donors were mostly white British, more females; clonal diversity possibly underestimated. Scientists sampled the repertoires only once the peak T cell response had passed. AZD1222 recipients seropositive at baseline numbered only 5 or 6.

With regard to this clone: The antigen remains unidentified.

Sequencing used immunoSEQ multiplex PCR; TCRdb keeps in-frame clones, though not all of them. The table lists about 140,000 clones, about 91% of them singletons. Germline lookup yields CDR1 PRHDT and CDR2 FYEKMQ (reference sequence). V lost 1 base and J lost 5; bases outside the gene matches: 7. The CDR3 runs 17 residues. The source was peripheral blood, collected on day 0 of AZD1222 vaccination. V is TRBV13 and J is TRBJ2-7; 14 bases fit TRBD2. This receptor was taken from an adult in good health. The CDR3 DNA reads TGTGCCAGCAGCTTAGAGGGACTAGCGGGAGAGGGCGACGAGCAGTACTTC. The encoded protein is CASSLEGLAGEGDEQYF. The variable domain in full, with the rest retrieved from reference TRBV13 and TRBJ2-7, is AAGVIQSPRHLIKEKRETATLKCYPIPRHDTVYWYQQGPGQDPQFLISFYEKMQSDKGSIPDRFSAQQFSDYHSELNMSSLELGDSALYFCASSLEGLAGEGDEQYFGPGTRLTVT.